The T cell receptor beta chain under discussion was sequenced for a study of T cells after yellow fever vaccination. Regarding the study as a whole: Some clonotypes were seen in both the CD4 and the CD8 compartments. These made up a small share and likely arose from convergent recombination.

Each CDR3 protein gets one entry after TCRdb re-called the 5' RACE reads with MiXCR. This repertoire shows 29,000 or so distinct CDR3 sequences, over 4.5% found once; its top ten account for roughly 39%. The V gene's germline CDR1 is DFQATT and CDR2 SNEGSKA (reference sequence). V dropped 2 bases and J dropped 4; count of bases not matched to a gene: 7. The CDR3 totals 14 residues. This clonotype was recorded many times. The antigen is not known. This sequence originates from a man in his thirties or forties who received the YFV17D yellow fever vaccine. Specimen: CD8+ T cells sorted from PBMCs, collected 10 days after the yellow fever booster vaccination. The chain has TRBV20-1 and TRBJ1-2; 7 bases map to TRBD1. The CDR3 region is CSARLRDSFYGYTF. In DNA form, the CDR3 reads TGCAGTGCTAGACTCCGGGACAGCTTCTATGGCTACACCTTC.